These T cell receptor beta chains were read from a single sample in a study of OX40 agonist ivuxolimab in advanced cancers. Assay used: immunoSEQ multiplex PCR; TCRdb lists only in-frame clones, some missing. The sample comprises some 85,000 clones, more than 70% of which are singletons, and 0.25% to 0.3% rests with the top ten. The sequencing used CD4+ or CD8+ T cells sorted from blood, collected in a trial of the OX40 agonist ivuxolimab. The receptors originated from an adult with an advanced solid tumor such as melanoma, head and neck, liver or kidney cancer. CDR3s leave out the opening cysteine and the closing phenylalanine or tryptophan. Only some rows state a clone size, as once, few, many or a class for expanded clones.

J gene: TRBJ2-7
clone size: once
V gene: TRBV6-1
CDR3 protein: ASAPGQAFYEQY

J gene: TRBJ1-1
clone size: -
V gene: TRBV27
CDR3 protein: ASSRKGQGRGNTEAF

J gene: TRBJ2-1
clone size: -
V gene: TRBV11-3
CDR3 protein: ASSQGLAGGHEQF

J gene: TRBJ2-7
clone size: -
V gene: TRBV5-4
CDR3 protein: ASSLGQALSYEQY

J gene: TRBJ2-7
clone size: -
V gene: TRBV6-5
CDR3 protein: ASSYGQRSYEQY

J gene: TRBJ1-1
clone size: -
V gene: TRBV11-2
CDR3 protein: ASSLVTAIGAF

J gene: TRBJ2-4
clone size: -
V gene: TRBV11-1
CDR3 protein: ASSQWDEGIQY

J gene: TRBJ1-3
clone size: -
V gene: TRBV29-1
CDR3 protein: AVRRDVITGNTIY

J gene: TRBJ2-5
clone size: -
V gene: TRBV19
CDR3 protein: ASSIALQETQY

J gene: TRBJ2-7
clone size: once
V gene: TRBV25-1
CDR3 protein: ASSPLGTYGGTYEQY

J gene: TRBJ2-5
clone size: -
V gene: TRBV6-6
CDR3 protein: ASRGTAETQY

J gene: TRBJ2-5
clone size: -
V gene: TRBV18
CDR3 protein: ASSPRGRQETQY

J gene: TRBJ1-2
clone size: -
V gene: TRBV5-8
CDR3 protein: ASSFTGTGEEGYT

J gene: TRBJ1-1
clone size: few
V gene: TRBV9
CDR3 protein: ASSPGGINTEAF

J gene: TRBJ1-2
clone size: -
V gene: TRBV6-5
CDR3 protein: ASSYQGAYGYT

J gene: TRBJ1-1
clone size: -
V gene: TRBV7-9
CDR3 protein: ASSPSGHQNTEAF

J gene: TRBJ1-4
clone size: few
V gene: TRBV13
CDR3 protein: ASSRTGTGTNEKLF

J gene: TRBJ2-2
clone size: -
V gene: TRBV27
CDR3 protein: ASSLAIAGGPTGELF

J gene: TRBJ2-1
clone size: -
V gene: TRBV18
CDR3 protein: ASSPPVRRDEQF

J gene: TRBJ1-1
clone size: -
V gene: TRBV18
CDR3 protein: ASSPFTGVNTEAF

J gene: TRBJ2-7
clone size: -
V gene: TRBV10-1
CDR3 protein: ASSGDISYEQY

J gene: TRBJ2-5
clone size: -
V gene: TRBV2
CDR3 protein: ASSPRDRGETQY

J gene: TRBJ2-2
clone size: -
V gene: TRBV5-1
CDR3 protein: ASSQTGITGELF

J gene: TRBJ1-1
clone size: -
V gene: TRBV7-6
CDR3 protein: ASSLAQMNTEAF

J gene: TRBJ1-5
clone size: -
V gene: TRBV4-3
CDR3 protein: ASSQETHQPQH

J gene: TRBJ2-7
clone size: -
V gene: TRBV2
CDR3 protein: ASSLTRDEQY

J gene: TRBJ2-3
clone size: -
V gene: TRBV5-1
CDR3 protein: ASSLGASGGSTDTQY

J gene: TRBJ1-4
clone size: -
V gene: TRBV18
CDR3 protein: ASSKDRGKEKLF

J gene: TRBJ1-1
clone size: few
V gene: TRBV6-6
CDR3 protein: ASSPPTGRTEAF

J gene: TRBJ2-7
clone size: -
V gene: TRBV11-2
CDR3 protein: ASSWERELQY

J gene: TRBJ1-1
clone size: -
V gene: TRBV5-1
CDR3 protein: ASSLGTGYTEAF